This passage covers 10 T cell receptor beta chains from one sample sequenced in a study of OX40 agonist ivuxolimab in advanced cancers. Only in-frame clones appear in the TCRdb table, and some are missing; sequencing was by immunoSEQ multiplex PCR. Counted here are tens of thousands of clones, approximately 86% occurring once; the ten biggest clones make up approximately 0.55%. Material: CD4+ or CD8+ T cells sorted from blood, obtained in a trial of the OX40 agonist ivuxolimab. These receptors all stem from an adult with an advanced solid tumor such as melanoma, head and neck, liver or kidney cancer.

This clone was seen only a few times. The rearrangement uses TRBV2 and TRBJ2-3; 11 bases are a match to TRBD2. CDR3 size: 15 residues. In germline, CDR1 is SNHLY, CDR2 FYNNEI. Trimming cost V 6 bases and J 4 bases; bases outside gene matches: 6. CDR3 residues: CASRLAGGGPDTQYF. CDR3 sequence (DNA): TGTGCCAGCAGGTTAGCGGGAGGGGGACCAGATACGCAGTATTTT.

This rearrangement joins TRBV27 to TRBJ1-6; 9 nucleotides align to TRBD1. V dropped 5 bases and J dropped 4; count of bases not matched to a gene: 15. The CDR3 extends over 19 amino acids. The germline gives CDR1 MNHEY, CDR2 SMNVEV (reference sequence). The CDR3 loop is CASSPTGGLNSDYNSPLHF. DNA of the CDR3: TGTGCCAGCAGTCCTACAGGGGGCCTAAACTCAGATTATAATTCACCCCTCCACTTT.

The genes are TRBV7-2 and TRBJ2-4; D might be TRBD2 (5 bases). CDR3 length equals 14 residues. V was pared by 2 bases and J by 9 bases, with 14 bases between. CDR1 is SGHTA, CDR2 FQGNSA, per germline. The CDR3 DNA is TGTGCCAGCAGCTTACAGGACGGGATGAGCATTCAGTACTTC. Its translation: CASSLQDGMSIQYF.

The chain links TRBV7-2 to TRBJ1-4, with 9 bases identical to TRBD1. Trimming cost V 1 base and J 8 bases; bases outside gene matches: 8. The CDR3 length is 16 residues. Per germline, CDR1 SGHTA and CDR2 FQGNSA. The CDR3 DNA is TGTGCCAGCAGCTTAGTGGCCGGGACAGGGAACGAAAAACTGTTTTTT. Translating gives CASSLVAGTGNEKLFF.

The gene calls are TRBV19 and TRBJ1-5; D is unresolved. Germline values: CDR1 LNHDA, CDR2 SQIVND (reference sequence). The V end lost 5 bases, the J end lost 2 bases, and 7 bases lay between the germline ends. The CDR3 runs to 13 residues. CDR3 in DNA: TGTGCCAGTAGTCATCCCGGCAATCAGCCCCAGCATTTT. Amino acid sequence: CASSHPGNQPQHF.

The chain recombines TRBV6-5 with TRBJ2-5, with a possible D match to TRBD1 (6 bases). V gave up 5 bases and J gave up 7 bases, with 14 bases separating them. Germline loops: CDR1 MNHEY, CDR2 SVGAGI. CDR3 length equals 13 residues. Here the CDR3 reads CASSPTGLGTQYF. CDR3 sequence (DNA): TGTGCCAGCAGTCCTACAGGGTTAGGGACCCAGTACTTC.

The chain carries TRBV7-2 and TRBJ2-2, with 8 bases fitting TRBD1. CDR1 SGHTA and CDR2 FQGNSA come from the germline V gene. The CDR3 is 13 residues long. The V and J ends lost 5 bases and 8 bases, in that order; junction bases with no gene match: 4. The CDR3 protein is CASSPRDRGELFF. The CDR3 bases are TGTGCCAGCAGCCCCCGGGACAGGGGGGAGCTGTTTTTT.

This clone was observed a handful of times. This chain links TRBV7-2 with TRBJ2-1, with 7 bases that match TRBD1. CDR3 length equals 15 residues. CDR1 and CDR2 from the germline V gene are SGHTA and FQGNSA. The V segment lost 5 bases and the J segment 5 bases; nucleotides outside the gene matches: 9. The CDR3 here is CASSPEQGLNNEQFF. CDR3 nucleotides: TGTGCCAGCAGCCCCGAACAGGGGCTAAACAATGAGCAGTTCTTC.

The CDR3 here is CATSSPSQGWGDTQYF. The CDR3 bases are TGTGCCACCAGCAGTCCCTCACAGGGTTGGGGAGATACGCAGTATTTT. This chain joins TRBV15 and TRBJ2-3; D may be TRBD1 (6 bases). There are 16 residues in the CDR3. Germline V lookup: CDR1 LNHNV, CDR2 YYDKDF (reference sequence). The ends were cut back, 3 bases at V and 5 bases at J, with 18 bases in the middle.

This chain links TRBV11-2 with TRBJ2-4, with D possibly being TRBD2 (5 bases). This CDR3 contains 16 residues. V was clipped by 4 bases and J by 3 bases, with 16 bases between them. Germline CDR1 is SGHAT and CDR2 is FQNNGV. The CDR3 sequence: CASSSSLTRVKNIQYF. DNA for the CDR3: TGTGCCAGCAGCTCATCCCTCACTAGAGTCAAAAACATTCAGTACTTC.